Listed below are T cell receptor beta chains from one sample, sequenced in a study of T-cell memory formation after mild COVID-19. One entry per CDR3 protein results from TCRdb running MiXCR on the 5' RACE reads. Among 150,000 to 200,000 distinct CDR3 sequences, around 20% were seen once, and the ten largest hold roughly 3.7%. The sample taken for sequencing was PBMCs or a T cell subset sorted from them (not recorded which). The origin of the receptors is a man between 18 and 29 years old who had mild COVID-19 (a few samples of this study predate the infection). Cell type and time point are not known. CDR3s include the opening cysteine and the closing phenylalanine or tryptophan. Fields, in order: J gene, clone size, D gene, V gene, CDR3 DNA, CDR3 protein. A D gene is named only where the DNA matches it firmly. Size is omitted from some rows. Given values are once, few, many or a class for expanded clones.

j_call: TRBJ2-2; clone_size: -; d_call: TRBD2; v_call: TRBV20-1; cdr3_nt: TGCAGTGCTCAATCTAGCGGGGTCCAGACCGGGGAGCTGTTTTTT; cdr3_aa: CSAQSSGVQTGELFF
j_call: TRBJ2-1; clone_size: many; d_call: -; v_call: TRBV5-6; cdr3_nt: TGTGCCAGCAGCCCAGCCGTAGGTGAGCAGTTCTTC; cdr3_aa: CASSPAVGEQFF
j_call: TRBJ1-1; clone_size: -; d_call: TRBD1; v_call: TRBV6-2/TRBV6-3; cdr3_nt: TGTGCCAGCACCCGAGGACAGGGAGTTCGCATGAACACTGAAGCTTTCTTT; cdr3_aa: CASTRGQGVRMNTEAFF
j_call: TRBJ1-5; clone_size: -; d_call: TRBD1; v_call: TRBV7-2; cdr3_nt: TGTGCCAGCAGCTTCGGGGACAGAAGCAATCAGCCCCAGCATTTT; cdr3_aa: CASSFGDRSNQPQHF
j_call: TRBJ2-1; clone_size: few; d_call: TRBD2; v_call: TRBV5-1; cdr3_nt: TGCGCCAGCAGCCGAACTAGCGGAGCCTCCTACAATGAGCAGTTCTTC; cdr3_aa: CASSRTSGASYNEQFF
j_call: TRBJ1-1; clone_size: few; d_call: -; v_call: TRBV7-8; cdr3_nt: TGTGCCAGCAGTGGGCCGCGGGCGAGGGTGAACACTGAAGCTTTCTTT; cdr3_aa: CASSGPRARVNTEAFF
j_call: TRBJ2-7; clone_size: -; d_call: -; v_call: TRBV6-1; cdr3_nt: TGTGCCAGCGGGGTGGCGGACGAGCAGTACTTC; cdr3_aa: CASGVADEQYF
j_call: TRBJ1-1; clone_size: few; d_call: -; v_call: TRBV4-3; cdr3_nt: TGCGCCAGCAGCCAAGAATTACGGGCACGGGACACTGAAGCTTTCTTT; cdr3_aa: CASSQELRARDTEAFF
j_call: TRBJ1-4; clone_size: -; d_call: -; v_call: TRBV4-1; cdr3_nt: TGCGCCAGCAGCCTCCTTGGACCGGAGTTCAATGAAAAACTGTTTTTT; cdr3_aa: CASSLLGPEFNEKLFF
j_call: TRBJ1-6; clone_size: -; d_call: TRBD1; v_call: TRBV27; cdr3_nt: TGTGCCAGCAGGGGATGGACAGGGAGAATAGCACCCCTCCACTTT; cdr3_aa: CASRGWTGRIAPLHF
j_call: TRBJ2-7; clone_size: many; d_call: TRBD1; v_call: TRBV4-1; cdr3_nt: TGCGCCAGCAGCCTCGACAGGGGTTACGAGCAGTACTTC; cdr3_aa: CASSLDRGYEQYF
j_call: TRBJ2-3; clone_size: -; d_call: TRBD1; v_call: TRBV7-6; cdr3_nt: TGTGCCAGCAGCTCTCTAGAGGACAGGGGCACAGATACGCAGTATTTT; cdr3_aa: CASSSLEDRGTDTQYF
j_call: TRBJ2-3; clone_size: -; d_call: TRBD1; v_call: TRBV6-5; cdr3_nt: TGTGCCAGCAGTAGAGGGTGGACAGGGGCAGATACGCAGTATTTT; cdr3_aa: CASSRGWTGADTQYF
j_call: TRBJ1-2; clone_size: few; d_call: -; v_call: TRBV28; cdr3_nt: TGTGCCAGCAGTTCGTTGATGGGGCTCACTAACTATGGCTACACCTTC; cdr3_aa: CASSSLMGLTNYGYTF
j_call: TRBJ1-4; clone_size: -; d_call: -; v_call: TRBV28; cdr3_nt: TGTGCCAGCAGTACCCCGTGGCACAAACTGTTTTTT; cdr3_aa: CASSTPWHKLFF
j_call: TRBJ2-5; clone_size: few; d_call: -; v_call: TRBV4-1; cdr3_nt: TGCGCCAGCAGTCCTAGGTCGTTGGGGTCTACAGAGACCCAGTACTTC; cdr3_aa: CASSPRSLGSTETQYF
j_call: TRBJ2-4; clone_size: -; d_call: -; v_call: TRBV4-3; cdr3_nt: TGCGCCAGCAGCCAAGATTACGCGGGCAAAAACATTCAGTACTTC; cdr3_aa: CASSQDYAGKNIQYF
j_call: TRBJ1-2; clone_size: few; d_call: TRBD1; v_call: TRBV7-9; cdr3_nt: TGTGCCAGCAGTTTGGGACAGGGCACTAACTATGGCTACACCTTC; cdr3_aa: CASSLGQGTNYGYTF
j_call: TRBJ2-5; clone_size: few; d_call: -; v_call: TRBV7-2; cdr3_nt: TGTGCCAGCAGCTTAGCTTGGTCGGGGGCACGAGAGACCCAGTACTTC; cdr3_aa: CASSLAWSGARETQYF
j_call: TRBJ1-2; clone_size: -; d_call: -; v_call: TRBV7-8; cdr3_nt: TGTGCCAGCAGCTTAGGCAGGAGCTATGGCTACACCTTC; cdr3_aa: CASSLGRSYGYTF
j_call: TRBJ1-1; clone_size: few; d_call: -; v_call: TRBV2; cdr3_nt: TGTGCCAGCAGATTAAATGGACGTACCACTGAAGCTTTCTTT; cdr3_aa: CASRLNGRTTEAFF
j_call: TRBJ1-2; clone_size: -; d_call: TRBD1; v_call: TRBV12-3/TRBV12-4; cdr3_nt: TGTGCCAGCAGCACGACAGGGGGCCTATCGGGCTACACCTTC; cdr3_aa: CASSTTGGLSGYTF
j_call: TRBJ1-5; clone_size: -; d_call: -; v_call: TRBV4-2; cdr3_nt: TGTGCCAGCAGCAGGGCGAGCAATCAGCCCCAGCATTTT; cdr3_aa: CASSRASNQPQHF
j_call: TRBJ1-1; clone_size: -; d_call: TRBD1; v_call: TRBV15; cdr3_nt: TGTGCCACCAGCAGAAACAGGGGAGTAGACACTGAAGCTTTCTTT; cdr3_aa: CATSRNRGVDTEAFF
j_call: TRBJ2-3; clone_size: -; d_call: TRBD2; v_call: TRBV5-5; cdr3_nt: TGTGCCAGCAGCTTGAGGACTAGCGGCACAGATACGCAGTATTTT; cdr3_aa: CASSLRTSGTDTQYF
j_call: TRBJ2-5; clone_size: few; d_call: TRBD2; v_call: TRBV5-1; cdr3_nt: TGCGCCAGCAGCTGGACTAGCGGGGGCCTTCAAGAGACCCAGTACTTC; cdr3_aa: CASSWTSGGLQETQYF